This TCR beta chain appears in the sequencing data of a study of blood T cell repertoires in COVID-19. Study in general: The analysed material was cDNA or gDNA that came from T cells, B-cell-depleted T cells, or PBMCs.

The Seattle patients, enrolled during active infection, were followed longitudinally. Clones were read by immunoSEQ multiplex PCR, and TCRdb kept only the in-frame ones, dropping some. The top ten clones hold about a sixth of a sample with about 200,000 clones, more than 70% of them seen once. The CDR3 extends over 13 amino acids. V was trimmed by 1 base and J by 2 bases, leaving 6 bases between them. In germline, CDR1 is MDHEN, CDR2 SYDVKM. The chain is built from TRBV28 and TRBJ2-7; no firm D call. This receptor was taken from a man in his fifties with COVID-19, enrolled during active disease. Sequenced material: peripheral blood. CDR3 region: CASSLSPAYEQYF. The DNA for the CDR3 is TGTGCCAGCAGTTTATCCCCAGCCTACGAGCAGTACTTC.